The 7 T cell receptor beta chains below come from one sample, sequenced in a study of shared clonotypes between healthy human individuals. Clones were read by immunoSEQ multiplex PCR, and TCRdb kept only the in-frame ones, dropping some. The profile covers about 1 million clones, with approximately 70% appearing a single time and about 1.5% taken by the ten largest. The material sequenced was memory CD4+ T cells sorted from blood. Regarding subset: CD45RA-negative fraction. The receptors here all came from a man aged 18 to 29 in good health.

With regard to this clone: Other nucleotide sequences in the sample specify the same CDR3. V is TRBV7-2 and J is TRBJ1-1, with unresolved D. The ends were cut back, 3 bases at V and 0 bases at J, with 8 bases in the middle. Germline CDR1 SGHTA, CDR2 FQGNSA. This CDR3 is built from 14 residues. CDR3 sequence: CASSLAALNTEAFF. The CDR3 DNA sequence: TGTGCCAGCAGCTTGGCGGCTCTGAACACTGAAGCTTTCTTT.

This rearrangement joins TRBV2 to TRBJ1-5; possible D gene TRBD1, 5 bases. V lost 3 bases to trimming and J lost 7 bases, with 13 bases between them. Germline V gives CDR1 SNHLY, CDR2 FYNNEI. The CDR3 is made up of 14 amino acids. CDR3 bases: TGTGCCAGCAGTGACGATAGGGGAGAACAGCCCCAGCATTTT. It codes for CASSDDRGEQPQHF.

This clone was recorded a few times. V and J are TRBV27 and TRBJ2-7, with TRBD2 matching 8 bases. Looked up from germline, CDR1 is MNHEY and CDR2 is SMNVEV (reference sequence). The CDR3 sequence is 16 residues long. V gave up 4 bases and J gave up 5 bases; unmatched junction bases: 13. CDR3: CASSSPGLGFGNEQYF. The CDR3 DNA reads TGTGCCAGCAGTTCACCGGGACTAGGCTTTGGTAACGAGCAGTACTTC.

Concerning this clone: Other nucleotide sequences in the sample specify the same CDR3. The chain couples TRBV18 to TRBJ2-7; D is ambiguous. The V end was cut by 2 bases, the J end by 6 bases, with 11 bases between. The germline CDR1 and CDR2 sequences are KGHSH and LQKENI. This CDR3 contains 13 residues. DNA of the CDR3: TGTGCCAGCTCACCAGGGCAGTCTGGCGAGCAGTACTTC. Its translation: CASSPGQSGEQYF.

The rearrangement links TRBV10-3 to TRBJ1-5; D is unclear. CDR1 ENHRY and CDR2 SYGVKD come from the germline V gene. Trimming removed 1 base from V and 0 bases from J, with 10 bases in between. The CDR3 runs to 16 residues. The CDR3 DNA sequence: TGTGCCATCAGTGAGTTGGCAGGAAATAGCAATCAGCCCCAGCATTTT. Residues: CAISELAGNSNQPQHF.

This sequence joins TRBV7-9 and TRBJ2-6, with 11 bases that match TRBD2. This CDR3 has 18 amino acids. Trimming cost V 4 bases and J 0 bases; bases outside gene matches: 5. Germline CDR1 reads SEHNR; CDR2 reads FQNEAQ (reference sequence). In DNA, the CDR3 is TGTGCCAGCAGCTCCGGACTAGCGGGTAGCTCTGGGGCCAACGTCCTGACTTTC. It specifies CASSSGLAGSSGANVLTF.

This clone was observed a handful of times. The rearrangement joins TRBV6-5 to TRBJ2-2; D may be TRBD2 (5 bases). The germline gives CDR1 MNHEY, CDR2 SVGAGI. V gave up 6 bases and J gave up 6 bases, with 8 bases separating them. The CDR3 has 12 residues. The CDR3 loop is CASRRDSGELFF. CDR3 nucleotides: TGTGCCAGCAGACGGGATTCCGGGGAGCTGTTTTTT.